Shown below are 25 T cell receptor beta chains from a single sample sequenced in a study of T cell responses to AZD1222 COVID-19 vaccine. Only in-frame clones appear in the TCRdb table, and some are missing; sequencing was by immunoSEQ multiplex PCR. The sample contains 200,000 to 250,000 clones, roughly 94% of which appear only once. This specimen consisted of peripheral blood, obtained 28 days after the second dose of the MenACWY control vaccine. Receptors originate from an adult who received the MenACWY meningococcal vaccine as a control.

The chain employs TRBV7-9 and TRBJ1-1, with D perhaps matching TRBD1 (6 bases). Germline V gene data show CDR1 as SEHNR and CDR2 as FQNEAQ (reference sequence). V lost 6 bases and J lost 11, with 22 bases in between. The CDR3 extends over 14 amino acids. The CDR3 DNA reads as TGTGCCAGCAGTGACAGCGGGCAGGGGCAGGAGGCTTTCTTT. This encodes CASSDSGQGQEAFF.

The gene calls are TRBV29-1 and TRBJ2-1; D remains ambiguous. Trimming took 7 bases from V and 12 from J, leaving 13 bases between them. This CDR3 contains 10 residues. Germline V gene lookup returns CDR1 SQVTM and CDR2 ANQGSEA. CDR3 residues: CSAGEGVQFF. DNA for the CDR3: TGCAGCGCCGGTGAAGGTGTGCAGTTCTTC.

Only one count was recorded for this clone. The CDR3 DNA is TGTGCCAGCAGTGACAGTTATAGCAATCAGCCCCAGCATTTT. Translating gives CASSDSYSNQPQHF. The rearrangement links TRBV7-9 to TRBJ1-5; D may be TRBD1 (5 bases). The length of the CDR3 is 14 residues. Germline V gene data show CDR1 as SEHNR and CDR2 as FQNEAQ (reference sequence). Trimming cost V 6 bases and J 0 bases, with 9 bases left between them.

CDR3 in DNA: TGTGCCAGCAGCTTGGGCCTTAGCGGGAAGGAGTTCTTC. Its protein product is CASSLGLSGKEFF. This sequence joins TRBV5-4 and TRBJ2-1; 8 positions agree with TRBD2. The germline V gene encodes CDR1 SGHNT and CDR2 YYREEE (reference sequence). The CDR3 spans 13 residues. V shed 0 bases and J 14 bases; nucleotides not matched to a gene: 7.

The genes are TRBV6-5 and TRBJ2-1; 8 bases map to TRBD2. CDR3 length equals 14 residues. The ends lost 6 bases at V and 7 bases at J; junction bases unmatched: 8. CDR1 and CDR2 (germline): MNHEY, SVGAGI. The CDR3 DNA reads TGTGCCAGCAGCGTGGCACTAGCGGCGAATGAGCAGTTCTTC. The encoded protein is CASSVALAANEQFF.

V usage is TRBV30 and J usage is TRBJ1-3, with unresolved D. CDR1 GTSNPN and CDR2 SVGIG come from the germline V gene (reference sequence). The CDR3 sequence is 14 residues long. Trimming cost V 5 bases and J 0 bases, with 11 bases left between them. The CDR3 bases are TGTGCCTGGGACCGCAGATCCTCTGGAAACACCATATATTTT. Its translation is CAWDRRSSGNTIYF.

V usage is TRBV21-1 and J usage is TRBJ2-2. TRBV21-1 is a documented pseudogene. There are 15 residues in the CDR3. CDR3 DNA: TGTGCCAGCAGCAAGCCCCGGGCTGGGACCGGGGAGCTGTTTTTT. Amino acids: CASSKPRAGTGELFF.

The chain employs TRBV6-6 and TRBJ2-1; no clear D. Trimming removed 5 bases from V and 12 bases from J, with 14 bases in between. Per the germline V gene, CDR1 is MNHNY and CDR2 is SVGAGI (reference sequence). This CDR3 has 12 amino acids. CDR3 region: CASSVLGPPQFF. CDR3 bases: TGTGCCAGCAGTGTCTTAGGACCCCCGCAGTTCTTC.

V gene TRBV25-1 combines with J gene TRBJ1-5; 8 nucleotides line up with TRBD1. Germline V CDR1 and CDR2: MGHDK, SYGVNS. Trimming took 4 bases from V and 0 from J; bases not matched to a gene: 2. The length of the CDR3 is 15 residues. CDR3 region: CASSGGQGSNQPQHF. In DNA, the CDR3 is TGTGCCAGCAGTGGAGGACAGGGTAGCAATCAGCCCCAGCATTTT. Full variable domain (remainder filled in from reference TRBV25-1 and TRBJ1-5): EADIYQTPRYLVIGTGKKITLECSQTMGHDKMYWYQQDPGMELHLIHYSYGVNSTEKGDLSSESTVSRIRTEHFPLTLESARPSHTSQYLCASSGGQGSNQPQHFGDGTRLSIL.

The J gene is TRBJ1-6, the V gene TRBV2; the D is unclear. The CDR3 has 13 residues. Germline CDR1 and CDR2: SNHLY and FYNNEI. V lost 2 bases and J 7 bases, leaving 6 bases between the germline ends. CDR3 coding DNA: TGTGCCAGCAGTGAATTCGAAAATTCACCCCTCCACTTT. Protein product: CASSEFENSPLHF. Looking up the rest from reference TRBV2 and TRBJ1-6 gives the full variable domain: EPEVTQTPSHQVTQMGQEVILRCVPISNHLYFYWYRQILGQKVEFLVSFYNNEISEKSEIFDDQFSVERPDGSNFTLKIRSTKLEDSAMYFCASSEFENSPLHFGNGTRLTVT.

This chain connects TRBV7-9 to TRBJ2-1; no reliable D call. The CDR3 spans 12 residues. Germline values: CDR1 SEHNR, CDR2 FQNEAQ (reference sequence). The germline V and J ends were trimmed by 5 bases and 4 bases, with 6 bases remaining between them. The CDR3 sequence is CASSDRYNEQFF. CDR3 DNA sequence: TGTGCCAGCAGCGATAGGTACAATGAGCAGTTCTTC.

This clone has more than one count but fewer than ten. The J gene is TRBJ1-6, the V gene TRBV24-1; no definite D call. Trimming shortened V by 0 bases and J by 0 bases, and 17 bases separated the two germline ends. Germline V gene data show CDR1 as KGHDR and CDR2 as SFDVKD. The CDR3 sequence is 20 residues long. Here the CDR3 DNA reads TGTGCCACCAGTGATTTGGCGGGGTATGCTCTGAGCTCCTATAATTCACCCCTCCACTTT. Protein sequence: CATSDLAGYALSSYNSPLHF.

The chain links TRBV21-1 to TRBJ2-1. TRBV21-1 is classified as a pseudogene. This CDR3 has 10 amino acids. The CDR3 reads CATSYNEQFF. CDR3 in DNA: TGTGCCACCTCCTACAATGAGCAGTTCTTC.

The chain recombines TRBV30 with TRBJ2-7, with 8 bases fitting TRBD1. The CDR3 runs to 14 residues. Germline V gene lookup returns CDR1 GTSNPN and CDR2 SVGIG (reference sequence). J gave up 1 base and V 3 bases, and 5 bases lay outside the gene matches. As DNA, the CDR3 is TGTGCCTGGAGCCTAGGACAGGGTTCCTACGAGCAGTACTTC. As protein: CAWSLGQGSYEQYF.

For this clone: This sample includes further DNA sequences coding for the same CDR3. The rearrangement joins TRBV27 to TRBJ2-3; D gene unclear. The germline CDR1 and CDR2 sequences are MNHEY and SMNVEV (reference sequence). The V end was cut by 2 bases, the J end by 3 bases, with 9 bases between. This CDR3 spans 14 amino acids. The CDR3 is CASSLGRATDTQYF. CDR3 in DNA: TGTGCCAGCAGTTTAGGGCGTGCTACAGATACGCAGTATTTT.

This clone has a single count. The rearrangement links TRBV28 to TRBJ2-7; weak D call: TRBD2 (6 bases). This CDR3 has 13 residues. V lost 4 bases and J 5 bases, leaving 12 bases between the germline ends. Germline-derived CDR1 and CDR2 are MDHEN and SYDVKM. The CDR3 is CASSSSDYNEQYF. CDR3 in DNA: TGTGCCAGCAGTTCGTCGGACTATAACGAGCAGTACTTC.

The chain is built from TRBV27 and TRBJ1-1, with a weak D call TRBD1 (6 bases). The CDR3 contains 16 residues. Germline CDR1 and CDR2: MNHEY and SMNVEV (reference sequence). V gave up 4 bases and J gave up 3 bases, with 18 bases separating them. CDR3 sequence reads: CASSSHFGGEYTEAFF. For the CDR3, the DNA is TGTGCCAGCAGTTCCCATTTTGGGGGCGAGTACACTGAAGCTTTCTTT.

The chain uses TRBV5-5 and TRBJ2-1; D may be TRBD2 (6 bases). Per the germline V gene, CDR1 is SGHKS and CDR2 is YYEKEE (reference sequence). This CDR3 spans 16 amino acids. Trimming stripped 4 bases from V and 2 bases from J, with 16 bases between. CDR3 sequence reads: CASSTIAAGTYNEQFF. The CDR3 nucleotides read TGTGCCAGCAGCACCATAGCGGCTGGGACCTACAATGAGCAGTTCTTC.

The chain recombines TRBV5-4 with TRBJ2-5; weak D call: TRBD1 (6 bases). The CDR3 is 15 residues long. V shed 4 bases and J shed 4 bases, with 17 bases lying between them. Germline CDR1 is SGHNT and CDR2 is YYREEE (reference sequence). In nucleotides, the CDR3 is TGTGCCAGCAGCCGGAGACAGGATAGGGGAGAGACCCAGTACTTC. Protein sequence: CASSRRQDRGETQYF.

This clone was seen a single time. The J gene is TRBJ1-2, the V gene TRBV30; 9 bases agree with TRBD1. Germline CDR1 reads GTSNPN; CDR2 reads SVGIG (reference sequence). The junction had 12 bases not matched to a gene; V was cut back by 7 bases and J by 3 bases. The CDR3 is 15 residues long. The CDR3 region is CASFRGQGIDYGYTF. The CDR3 DNA follows: TGTGCCTCCTTCCGAGGACAGGGGATAGACTATGGCTACACCTTC.

The chain links TRBV15 to TRBJ1-4; the D is unclear. The length of the CDR3 is 14 residues. CDR1 is LNHNV and CDR2 is YYDKDF in the germline V gene (reference sequence). Trimming pared 0 bases from V and 3 bases from J, leaving 5 bases between. Here the CDR3 DNA reads TGTGCCACCAGCAGAGACAGGTCTAATGAAAAACTGTTTTTT. This encodes CATSRDRSNEKLFF.

This clone has a single count. The genes are TRBV18 and TRBJ2-7; the D gene is possibly TRBD2 (6 bases). This CDR3 is 14 amino acids long. The V and J ends lost 3 bases and 0 bases respectively, with 9 bases between them. CDR1 KGHSH and CDR2 LQKENI come from the germline V gene. This CDR3 is CASSPSGISYEQYF. CDR3 sequence (DNA): TGTGCCAGCTCACCTAGCGGCATCTCCTACGAGCAGTACTTC.

The CDR3 loop reads CSVETSGGGETQYF. The DNA of the CDR3 is TGCAGCGTTGAAACCAGCGGGGGCGGAGAGACCCAGTACTTC. The V and J genes are TRBV29-1 and TRBJ2-5, with 8 nucleotides matching TRBD2. The germline gives CDR1 SQVTM, CDR2 ANQGSEA. CDR3 length equals 14 residues. The trim removed 2 bases at V and 4 bases at J, leaving 6 bases unmatched. The variable domain in full, completed from reference TRBV29-1 and TRBJ2-5, reads SAVISQKPSRDICQRGTSLTIQCQVDSQVTMMFWYRQQPGQSLTLIATANQGSEATYESGFVIDKFPISRPNLTFSTLTVSNMSPEDSSIYLCSVETSGGGETQYFGPGTRLLVL.

The DNA for the CDR3 is TGTGCCAGCAGTTCCGGGGGCGAAGTCGCAGGGTTTTTT. This gives the protein CASSSGGEVAGFF. The chain links TRBV28 to TRBJ1-4, with TRBD1 as a possible D gene (6 bases). V dropped 4 bases and J dropped 16 bases, with 19 bases sitting between them. This CDR3 is built from 13 residues. Germline assignment: CDR1 MDHEN and CDR2 SYDVKM.

The chain is built from TRBV2 and TRBJ1-5, with D possibly matching TRBD1 (5 bases). Germline V CDR1 and CDR2: SNHLY, FYNNEI. V was pared by 2 bases and J by 2 bases, with 7 bases between. The CDR3 extends over 14 amino acids. CDR3 DNA sequence: TGTGCCAGCAGTGAAATGGGGGGCAATCAGCCCCAGCATTTT. Protein product: CASSEMGGNQPQHF.